A single sample gave rise to the 30 T cell receptor beta chains below, sequenced in a study of shared clonotypes between healthy human individuals. Method: immunoSEQ multiplex PCR; TCRdb's copy keeps in-frame clones and lacks some. The table lists roughly 1 million clones, 65% to 75% of them singletons, with around 1.4% in the top ten. Sample: memory CD4+ T cells sorted from blood. As for subset: CD45RA-negative fraction. All receptors derive from a man younger than 35 in good health.

The V call is TRBV7-9, the J call TRBJ1-1; D not certain. The CDR3 contains 12 residues. Germline assignment: CDR1 SEHNR and CDR2 FQNEAQ (reference sequence). V was shortened by 3 bases and J by 4 bases, with 6 bases between the two germline ends. CDR3 sequence: CASSFAPTEAFF. The CDR3 DNA follows: TGTGCCAGCAGCTTTGCCCCCACTGAAGCTTTCTTT.

The chain recombines TRBV6-6 with TRBJ1-6, with D unclear. The CDR3 runs 14 residues. CDR1 is MNHNY, CDR2 SVGAGI, per germline (reference sequence). Trimming shortened V by 0 bases and J by 10 bases, and 10 bases separated the two germline ends. The CDR3 DNA follows: TGTGCCAGCAGTTACTCGATTGAAAGATCACCCCTCCACTTT. Its protein product is CASSYSIERSPLHF.

The rearrangement uses TRBV11-2 and TRBJ2-5, with 10 positions matching TRBD2. The germline V gene has CDR1 SGHAT and CDR2 FQNNGV. CDR3 length: 17 residues. V shed 4 bases, J shed 1 base, and the junction held 9 bases outside the gene matches. CDR3 sequence (DNA): TGTGCCAGCAGCTCGCTTAGCGGGGGGACTCTCCAAGAGACCCAGTACTTC. Protein: CASSSLSGGTLQETQYF.

The rearrangement links TRBV5-4 to TRBJ1-2; D is perhaps TRBD1 (6 bases). V was shortened by 3 bases and J by 8 bases, with 17 bases between the two germline ends. The CDR3 runs 14 residues. Germline lookup yields CDR1 SGHNT and CDR2 YYREEE (reference sequence). The CDR3 region has the DNA TGTGCCAGCAGCTCGGAACTTCAAGGGGGGGGCTACACCTTC. Residues: CASSSELQGGGYTF.

The J gene is TRBJ2-5, the V gene TRBV12-5; 10 bases agree with TRBD2. CDR1 is LGHNT and CDR2 is FRNRAP in the germline V gene. This CDR3 has 17 amino acids. With V trimmed by 2 bases and J by 5 bases, 11 bases remained unmatched. CDR3 region: CASGLRTSGPLRETQYF. The CDR3 nucleotides are TGTGCTAGTGGTTTGCGGACTAGCGGCCCTCTCCGGGAGACCCAGTACTTC.

The chain is built from TRBV5-6 and TRBJ2-5, with TRBD1 as a possible D gene (6 bases). This CDR3 region has 14 residues. Trimming took off 0 bases at V and 5 bases at J, with 11 bases between the two ends. The germline CDR1 and CDR2 sequences are SGHDT and YYEEEE. The DNA of the CDR3 is TGTGCCAGCAGCTTGGCGGTGGGGGCTGAGACCCAGTACTTC. This sequence encodes CASSLAVGAETQYF. Combining the CDR3 with reference TRBV5-6 and TRBJ2-5 gives the whole variable domain DAGVTQSPTHLIKTRGQQVTLRCSPKSGHDTVSWYQQALGQGPQFIFQYYEEEERQRGNFPDRFSGHQFPNYSSELNVNALLLGDSALYLCASSLAVGAETQYFGPGTRLLVL.

The rearrangement links TRBV9 to TRBJ2-1; maybe TRBD2 (6 bases). Germline lookup yields CDR1 SGDLS and CDR2 YYNGEE. The CDR3 is made up of 14 amino acids. Trimming took off 0 bases at V and 8 bases at J, with 12 bases between the two ends. The CDR3 here is CASSVGGGGDEQFF. CDR3 nucleotides: TGTGCCAGCAGCGTAGGGGGAGGTGGGGATGAGCAGTTCTTC.

As DNA, the CDR3 is TGTGCCAGCCTTCCGATCACACCCACAGATACGCAGTATTTT. It specifies CASLPITPTDTQYF. The chain is built from TRBV2 and TRBJ2-3; D uncertain. The ends were cut back, 8 bases at V and 2 bases at J, with 14 bases in the middle. CDR3 size: 14 residues. Germline V CDR1 and CDR2: SNHLY, FYNNEI.

This rearrangement joins TRBV19 to TRBJ2-5, with no clear D. Germline assignment: CDR1 LNHDA and CDR2 SQIVND (reference sequence). There are 15 residues in the CDR3. V shed 1 base and J shed 5 bases, with 14 bases lying between them. The CDR3 DNA sequence: TGTGCCAGTAGTATAGGTAAAGGGCCCAAGGAGACCCAGTACTTC. Encoded protein: CASSIGKGPKETQYF.

The rearrangement links TRBV7-9 to TRBJ2-5; D possibly corresponds to TRBD2 (6 bases). The germline V and J ends were trimmed by 4 bases and 2 bases, with 11 bases remaining between them. In germline, CDR1 is SEHNR, CDR2 FQNEAQ (reference sequence). The CDR3 sequence is 14 residues long. The CDR3 nucleotides read TGTGCCAGCAGCTGGGGTAGCGGACAAGAGACCCAGTACTTC. Protein sequence: CASSWGSGQETQYF.

This clone occurred once. The chain is built from TRBV6-5 and TRBJ1-2; D remains unclear. Germline V CDR1 and CDR2: MNHEY, SVGAGI. V lost 2 bases to trimming and J lost 0 bases, with 13 bases between them. CDR3 length equals 16 residues. The CDR3 is CASSYQVGEANYGYTF. CDR3 nucleotide sequence: TGTGCCAGCAGTTACCAGGTTGGAGAGGCTAACTATGGCTACACCTTC.

The rearrangement links TRBV19 to TRBJ1-2; D remains ambiguous. Between the trimmed V and J ends, which lost 4 bases and 4 bases, there was a span of 13 bases. CDR1 and CDR2 from the germline V gene are LNHDA and SQIVND (reference sequence). This CDR3 comprises 14 residues. CDR3 sequence reads: CASSKESGAYGYTF. The CDR3 nucleotides are TGTGCCAGTAGTAAAGAATCAGGAGCCTATGGCTACACCTTC.

As to this clone: Other DNA sequences within the sample encode an identical CDR3. This chain uses TRBV18 with TRBJ1-3; 7 nucleotides match TRBD1. The CDR3 is 16 residues long. Germline-derived CDR1 and CDR2 are KGHSH and LQKENI. J was trimmed by 0 bases and V by 3 bases; bases with no gene match: 5. The CDR3 bases are TGTGCCAGCTCACCGTCACAGGGGAGCTCTGGAAACACCATATATTTT. Translating it yields CASSPSQGSSGNTIYF.

V gene TRBV9 combines with J gene TRBJ2-2; D tentatively reads TRBD1 or TRBD2 (6 bases each). The CDR3 consists of 15 residues. V lost 4 bases and J 1 base, leaving 11 bases between the germline ends. CDR1 is SGDLS, CDR2 YYNGEE, per germline. CDR3 region: CASSPRGRNTGELFF. Here the CDR3 DNA reads TGTGCCAGCAGCCCCCGGGGGCGGAACACCGGGGAGCTGTTTTTT.

The table lists this clone with a count of one. The V gene is TRBV28, the J gene TRBJ1-4; D perhaps matches TRBD1 (6 bases). Germline-derived CDR1 and CDR2 are MDHEN and SYDVKM. This CDR3 contains 14 residues. The germline V and J ends were trimmed by 6 bases and 0 bases, with 8 bases remaining between them. The DNA of the CDR3 is TGTGCCAGCAGCGGACAGACAACTAATGAAAAACTGTTTTTT. This gives the protein CASSGQTTNEKLFF. The variable domain in full, with the rest retrieved from reference TRBV28 and TRBJ1-4, is DVKVTQSSRYLVKRTGEKVFLECVQDMDHENMFWYRQDPGLGLRLIYFSYDVKMKEKGDIPEGYSVSREKKERFSLILESASTNQTSMYLCASSGQTTNEKLFFGSGTQLSVL.

V and J are TRBV7-3 and TRBJ2-3; unclear D gene. The V gene lost 5 bases and the J gene lost 6 bases, with 15 bases spanning the gap. The germline V gene encodes CDR1 SGHTA and CDR2 FQGTGA. The CDR3 is 14 residues long. CDR3 nucleotide sequence: TGTGCCAGCAGCCCTATCCCCGGATATGATACGCAGTATTTT. Translated: CASSPIPGYDTQYF.

The chain links TRBV4-3 to TRBJ1-6; a weak D match, TRBD1 (5 bases). The CDR3 runs to 14 residues. The V and J ends lost 4 bases and 7 bases respectively, with 11 bases between them. The V gene's germline CDR1 is LGHNA and CDR2 YSLEER. In DNA form, the CDR3 reads TGCGCCAGCAGCCTGGGGGGTCAGAATTCACCCCTCCACTTT. It codes for CASSLGGQNSPLHF.

The rearrangement uses TRBV2 and TRBJ1-1; 8 bases are shared with TRBD1. Germline V gene data show CDR1 as SNHLY and CDR2 as FYNNEI. Trimming cost V 5 bases and J 6 bases; bases outside gene matches: 5. This CDR3 has 13 residues. The CDR3 DNA sequence: TGTGCCAGCAGTCGGGACAGGACACCTGAAGCTTTCTTT. Encoded protein: CASSRDRTPEAFF.

The V gene is TRBV27, the J gene TRBJ1-6, with D tentatively TRBD1 (6 bases). From germline, CDR1 is MNHEY and CDR2 SMNVEV (reference sequence). V lost 1 base and J lost 10, with 11 bases in between. The CDR3 is 14 amino acids. For the CDR3, the DNA is TGTGCCAGCAGTTTATGGGCGGGACAATCACCCCTCCACTTT. Translating it yields CASSLWAGQSPLHF.

The V gene is TRBV5-8, the J gene TRBJ2-5; 11 bases map to TRBD2. CDR1 is SGHTS, CDR2 YDEGEE, per germline. The V gene end was trimmed by 4 bases and the J gene end by 2 bases; junction bases not matched to a gene: 7. This CDR3 comprises 16 residues. The CDR3 region has the DNA TGTGCCAGCAGCCTAGGACTAGCGGGCACACAAGAGACCCAGTACTTC. Its protein product is CASSLGLAGTQETQYF.

The CDR3 reads CASSWGHQETQYF. The DNA for the CDR3 is TGTGCCAGCAGCTGGGGTCACCAAGAGACCCAGTACTTC. This rearrangement joins TRBV5-4 to TRBJ2-5; unclear D gene. CDR3 size: 13 residues. Germline lookup yields CDR1 SGHNT and CDR2 YYREEE (reference sequence). V was pared by 3 bases and J by 0 bases, with 6 bases between. The full variable domain, its missing parts supplied by reference TRBV5-4 and TRBJ2-5, is ETGVTQSPTHLIKTRGQQVTLRCSSQSGHNTVSWYQQALGQGPQFIFQYYREEENGRGNFPPRFSGLQFPNYSSELNVNALELDDSALYLCASSWGHQETQYFGPGTRLLVL.

This clone was picked up a small number of times. This sequence joins TRBV28 and TRBJ1-2; TRBD1 matches 7 bases. This CDR3 region has 14 residues. Germline CDR1 and CDR2: MDHEN and SYDVKM. J was trimmed by 2 bases and V by 5 bases; bases with no gene match: 5. The CDR3 bases are TGTGCCAGCAGTCACCCACAGGGGAACTATGGCTACACCTTC. This codes for CASSHPQGNYGYTF.

This chain links TRBV28 with TRBJ2-2; TRBD1 is a possible D gene (5 bases). Germline V gene lookup returns CDR1 MDHEN and CDR2 SYDVKM. The CDR3 covers 14 residues. Trimming took off 5 bases at V and 1 base at J, with 8 bases between the two ends. The CDR3, as DNA: TGTGCCAGCAGTAGCACAGGGAACACCGGGGAGCTGTTTTTT. Its translation: CASSSTGNTGELFF.

This rearrangement joins TRBV5-6 to TRBJ2-7; no firm D call. Germline CDR1 SGHDT, CDR2 YYEEEE. V was shortened by 0 bases and J by 3 bases, with 7 bases between the two germline ends. CDR3 size: 13 residues. The CDR3: CASSLVGGYEQYF. The CDR3 DNA sequence: TGTGCCAGCAGCTTGGTGGGCGGCTACGAGCAGTACTTC.

This clone was detected only once. The chain has TRBV19 and TRBJ2-3; 13 bases map to TRBD2. Trimming cost V 5 bases and J 1 base; bases outside gene matches: 6. The CDR3 consists of 17 residues. The germline CDR1 and CDR2 sequences are LNHDA and SQIVND (reference sequence). In nucleotides, the CDR3 is TGTGCCAGTAGTCGTCGACTAGCGGGGGGCCGCACAGATACGCAGTATTTT. Its protein is CASSRRLAGGRTDTQYF.

V and J are TRBV5-1 and TRBJ1-2; TRBD1 matches 10 bases. Germline V CDR1 and CDR2: SGHRS, YFSETQ. V shed 4 bases and J 1 base; nucleotides not matched to a gene: 7. CDR3 size: 16 residues. The CDR3: CASSPPGQGGNYGYTF. CDR3 nucleotide sequence: TGCGCCAGCAGCCCACCCGGACAGGGGGGTAACTATGGCTACACCTTC.

The CDR3 nucleotides are TGTGCCAGCAGCTTGGCCGGAGGCGCCACAGATACGCAGTATTTT. Its protein product is CASSLAGGATDTQYF. The chain employs TRBV5-4 and TRBJ2-3; tentative D call: TRBD2 (5 bases). V dropped 0 bases and J dropped 2 bases, with 10 bases sitting between them. The CDR3 has 15 amino acids. Germline assignment: CDR1 SGHNT and CDR2 YYREEE (reference sequence). The variable domain in full, completed from reference TRBV5-4 and TRBJ2-3, reads ETGVTQSPTHLIKTRGQQVTLRCSSQSGHNTVSWYQQALGQGPQFIFQYYREEENGRGNFPPRFSGLQFPNYSSELNVNALELDDSALYLCASSLAGGATDTQYFGPGTRLTVL.

This chain uses TRBV7-2 with TRBJ2-1, with D hard to call. The CDR3 extends over 14 amino acids. The germline gives CDR1 SGHTA, CDR2 FQGNSA. V was trimmed by 1 base and J by 6 bases, leaving 10 bases between them. The chain's CDR3 is CASSLGWAGNEQFF. CDR3 DNA sequence: TGTGCCAGCAGCTTAGGGTGGGCCGGCAATGAGCAGTTCTTC.

This clone has just a few counts. The V and J genes are TRBV6-7 and TRBJ1-5; a possible D gene is TRBD1 (5 bases). TRBV6-7 has ORF status, its function being uncertain. The CDR3 runs to 19 residues. V gave up 4 bases and J gave up 5 bases, with 27 bases separating them. CDR3 sequence (DNA): TGTGCCAGCAGTTTACTCCTTCGAGGGGTCAGCAGGTTCCATCAGCCCCAGCATTTT. It yields the protein CASSLLLRGVSRFHQPQHF.

This clone was observed a handful of times. The J gene is TRBJ2-7, the V gene TRBV2; 8 positions match TRBD2. CDR1 and CDR2 (germline): SNHLY, FYNNEI. The length of the CDR3 is 12 residues. The CDR3 DNA reads TGTGCTTCGGGGGGGTCCGCCTACGAGCAGTACTTC. The encoded protein is CASGGSAYEQYF.